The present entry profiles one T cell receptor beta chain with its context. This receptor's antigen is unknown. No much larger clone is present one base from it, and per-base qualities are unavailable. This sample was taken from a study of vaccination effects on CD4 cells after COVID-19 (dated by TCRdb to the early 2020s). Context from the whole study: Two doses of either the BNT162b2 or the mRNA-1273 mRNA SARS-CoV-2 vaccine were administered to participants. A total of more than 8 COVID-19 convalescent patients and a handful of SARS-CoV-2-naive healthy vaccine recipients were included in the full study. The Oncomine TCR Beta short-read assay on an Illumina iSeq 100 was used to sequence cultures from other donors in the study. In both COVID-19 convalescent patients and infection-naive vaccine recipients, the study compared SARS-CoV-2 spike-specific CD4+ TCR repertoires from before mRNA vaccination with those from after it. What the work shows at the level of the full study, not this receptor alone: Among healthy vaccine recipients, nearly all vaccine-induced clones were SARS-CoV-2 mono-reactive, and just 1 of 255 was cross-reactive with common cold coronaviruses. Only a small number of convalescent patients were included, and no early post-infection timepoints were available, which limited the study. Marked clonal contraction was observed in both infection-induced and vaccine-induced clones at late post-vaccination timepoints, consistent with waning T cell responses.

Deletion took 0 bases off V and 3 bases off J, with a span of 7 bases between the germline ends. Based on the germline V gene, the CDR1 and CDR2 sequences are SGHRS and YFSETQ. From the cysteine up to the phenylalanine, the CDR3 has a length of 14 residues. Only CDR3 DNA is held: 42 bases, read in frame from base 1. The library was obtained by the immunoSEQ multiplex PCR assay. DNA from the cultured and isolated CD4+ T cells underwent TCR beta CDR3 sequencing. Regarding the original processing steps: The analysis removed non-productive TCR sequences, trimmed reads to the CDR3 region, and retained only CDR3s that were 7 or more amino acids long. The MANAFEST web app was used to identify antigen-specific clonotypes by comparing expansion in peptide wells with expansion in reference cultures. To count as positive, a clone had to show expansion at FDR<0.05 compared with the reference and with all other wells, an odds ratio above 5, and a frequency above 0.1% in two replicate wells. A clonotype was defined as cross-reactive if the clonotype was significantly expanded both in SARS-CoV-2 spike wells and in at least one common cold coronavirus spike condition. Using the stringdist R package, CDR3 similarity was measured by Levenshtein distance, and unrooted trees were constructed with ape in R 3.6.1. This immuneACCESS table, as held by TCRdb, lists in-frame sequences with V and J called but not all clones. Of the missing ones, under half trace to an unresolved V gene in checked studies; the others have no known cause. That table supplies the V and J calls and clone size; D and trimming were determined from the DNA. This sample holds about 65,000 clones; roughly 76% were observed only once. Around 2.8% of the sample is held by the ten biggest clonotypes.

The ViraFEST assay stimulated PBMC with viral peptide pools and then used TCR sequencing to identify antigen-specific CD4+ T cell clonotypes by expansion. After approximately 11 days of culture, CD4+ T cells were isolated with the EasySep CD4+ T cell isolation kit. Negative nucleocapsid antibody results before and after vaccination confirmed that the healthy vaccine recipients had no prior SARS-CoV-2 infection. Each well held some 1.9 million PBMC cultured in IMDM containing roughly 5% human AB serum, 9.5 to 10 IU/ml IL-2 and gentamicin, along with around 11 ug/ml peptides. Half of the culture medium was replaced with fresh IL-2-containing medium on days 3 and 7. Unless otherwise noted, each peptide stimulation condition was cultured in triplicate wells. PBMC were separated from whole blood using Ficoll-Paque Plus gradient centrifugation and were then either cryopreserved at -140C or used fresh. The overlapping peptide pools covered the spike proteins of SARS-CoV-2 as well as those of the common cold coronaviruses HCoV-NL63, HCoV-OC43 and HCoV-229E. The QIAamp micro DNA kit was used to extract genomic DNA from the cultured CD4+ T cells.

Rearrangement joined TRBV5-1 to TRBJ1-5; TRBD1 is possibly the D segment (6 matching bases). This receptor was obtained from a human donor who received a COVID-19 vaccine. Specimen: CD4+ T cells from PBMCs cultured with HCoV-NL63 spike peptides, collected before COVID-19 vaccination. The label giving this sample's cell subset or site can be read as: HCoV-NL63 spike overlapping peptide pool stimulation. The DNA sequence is TGCGCCAGCAGCTTGGGACAGGTCAATCAGCCCCAGCATTTT. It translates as CASSLGQVNQPQHF.